These T cell receptor beta chains were read from a single sample in a study of T-cell memory formation after mild COVID-19. TCRdb reanalysed the 5' RACE reads using MiXCR and keeps one entry per CDR3 protein. Of under 550,000 distinct CDR3 sequences in the sample, about 20% were seen once. The material sequenced was PBMCs or a T cell subset sorted from them (not recorded which). The origin of the receptors is an adult woman who had mild COVID-19 (a few samples of this study predate the infection). Cell type and time point are not known. Both conserved end residues are part of each CDR3. The D gene is left open where the match is weak.

- TRBV30 CAWRKYHNEQFF
- TRBV5-1 CASSLVGGHMNTEAFF
- TRBV7-9 CASRVRDGANLYNEQFF
TRBD2 TRBV5-1 CASSLAGVNNEQFF
- TRBV5-1 CASSLHGDYNEQFF
- TRBV7-3 CASSLIPGEGTEAFF
TRBD1 TRBV6-6 CASSYPVGQGYTEAFF
TRBD2 TRBV7-2 CASSRGRGETQYF
- TRBV6-1 CASSGKHWGEQYF
- TRBV2 CAGGSQETQYF
- TRBV3-1 CASSQDPLGQPQHF
TRBD1 TRBV5-1 CASSLQGAGGTYGYTF
- TRBV18 CASSPSSGLPYEQYF
- TRBV5-6 CASSPGSKPEAFF
- TRBV7-3 CASSLFVGGDYGYTF
TRBD2 TRBV12-3/TRBV12-4 CASSSTITSGRGNEQFF
TRBD1 TRBV30 CAWSPGQGNTEAFF